The clone carrying this T cell receptor (beta chain) was picked up many times. The target antigen is unknown. One junction end disagrees with the germline gene, perhaps due to a read error. The authors used Ficoll-Paque density gradient centrifugation to separate PBMCs. The input was 10 ml of fresh peripheral blood. The data stem from a study of Graves' ophthalmopathy and Graves' hyperthyroidism. The wider study: Blood was drawn at initial diagnosis, before any treatment.

Scientists amplified the TCR beta CDR3 regions from RNA transcripts. HTBI primers were used in a first-round RT-PCR, which preceded a second-round multiplex PCR. TCRdb re-derived calls from the multiplex PCR reads in MiXCR, one entry per CDR3 protein. The sample has fewer than 350,000 distinct CDR3 sequences, under 20% seen once. Study outcomes and limitations: The model's ophthalmopathy progression predictions had less than 71% sensitivity and roughly 72% specificity.

Sequencing was performed on peripheral blood. The receptor was isolated from an adult man with Graves' ophthalmopathy.

CDR3 amino acids: CAGSLLGAQYF. The CDR3 bases are TGTGCCGGCAGTTTATTGGGGGCCCAGTACTTC. The rearrangement links TRBV12-3 or TRBV12-4 to TRBJ2-5, with D perhaps given as TRBD1 or TRBD2 (5 bases each). The CDR3 extends over 11 amino acids.